The 10 T cell receptor beta chains reported below all come from one sample, sequenced in a study of blood T cell repertoires in COVID-19 (TCRdb year 2020). The library was obtained by the immunoSEQ multiplex PCR assay. This immuneACCESS table, as held by TCRdb, lists in-frame sequences with V and J called but not all clones. Of the missing ones, under half trace to an unresolved V gene in checked studies; the others have no known cause. The sample table lists a few hundred thousand clones, roughly nine tenths of them with a count of one. The ten largest clones represent approximately 3.8% of the sample. Material for sequencing was PBMCs or T cells enriched from blood (not recorded which). The receptors stem from a young woman in a cohort exposed to, infected with or recovered from COVID-19 (not recorded which).

V gene TRBV9 combines with J gene TRBJ2-1, with D possibly TRBD2 on 5 matching bases. The length of the CDR3 is 14 residues. From germline, CDR1 is SGDLS and CDR2 YYNGEE. Between the trimmed V and J ends, which lost 2 bases and 4 bases, there was a span of 10 bases. CDR3 in DNA: TGTGCCAGCAGCGTTATGGACTCTTACAATGAGCAGTTCTTC. Translating it yields CASSVMDSYNEQFF. The whole variable domain, remainder taken from reference TRBV9 and TRBJ2-1, is DSGVTQTPKHLITATGQRVTLRCSPRSGDLSVYWYQQSLDQGLQFLIQYYNGEERAKGNILERFSAQQFPDLHSELNLSSLELGDSALYFCASSVMDSYNEQFFGPGTRLTVL.

In this sample, this clone turned up a few times. V gene TRBV5-1 combines with J gene TRBJ2-2, with TRBD1 identical over 7 bases. CDR1 is SGHRS and CDR2 is YFSETQ in the germline V gene. Unmatched junction bases numbered 7, after V lost 4 bases and J lost 4 bases. This CDR3 spans 15 amino acids. The CDR3 reads CASSASRGSTGELFF. CDR3 DNA: TGCGCCAGCAGCGCCTCCAGGGGGAGCACCGGGGAGCTGTTTTTT. Full variable domain (remainder filled in from reference TRBV5-1 and TRBJ2-2): KAGVTQTPRYLIKTRGQQVTLSCSPISGHRSVSWYQQTPGQGLQFLFEYFSETQRNKGNFPGRFSGRQFSNSRSEMNVSTLELGDSALYLCASSASRGSTGELFFGEGSRLTVL.

This chain uses TRBV5-5 with TRBJ1-1, with 8 bases matching TRBD1. The CDR3 covers 16 residues. Germline loops: CDR1 SGHKS, CDR2 YYEKEE (reference sequence). J was trimmed by 1 base and V by 4 bases; bases with no gene match: 9. Here the CDR3 reads CASSQRAGTGNTEAFF. CDR3 nucleotides: TGTGCCAGCAGCCAAAGAGCCGGGACAGGGAACACTGAAGCTTTCTTT.

The gene calls are TRBV27 and TRBJ1-2; 8 bases line up with TRBD1. The germline gives CDR1 MNHEY, CDR2 SMNVEV (reference sequence). The trim removed 5 bases at V and 6 bases at J, leaving 14 bases unmatched. This CDR3 region has 16 residues. The CDR3 protein is CASSQSTGTGRDGYTF. In DNA, the CDR3 is TGTGCCAGCAGTCAGTCTACCGGGACAGGTCGGGATGGCTACACCTTC.

V usage is TRBV24-1 and J usage is TRBJ2-1; D is perhaps TRBD2 (5 bases). Trimming pared 6 bases from V and 0 bases from J, leaving 11 bases between. Per germline, CDR1 KGHDR and CDR2 SFDVKD. The CDR3 spans 15 residues. In DNA, the CDR3 is TGTGCCACCAGTTCGGACGGAGGCTCCTACAATGAGCAGTTCTTC. Translation: CATSSDGGSYNEQFF.

Written as DNA, the CDR3 is TGTGCCAGCAGCTTAGGGACAGACTATGGCTACACCTTC. Protein product: CASSLGTDYGYTF. The rearrangement joins TRBV11-2 to TRBJ1-2; TRBD1 is a possible D gene (6 bases). Trimming cost V 1 base and J 3 bases, with 6 bases left between them. CDR1 is SGHAT, CDR2 FQNNGV, per germline. The CDR3 spans 13 residues.

The chain links TRBV19 to TRBJ1-2; 7 bases fit TRBD1. CDR3 length: 15 amino acids. After removal of 5 bases from V and 8 bases from J, the junction contained 14 bases not matched to a gene. The germline V gene has CDR1 LNHDA and CDR2 SQIVND (reference sequence). DNA of the CDR3: TGTGCCAGTAGTCGAAAGACAGGGCAGGGAGGCGGCTACACCTTC. Residues: CASSRKTGQGGGYTF.

The chain employs TRBV7-2 and TRBJ1-5, with no clear D. The ends were cut back, 1 base at V and 7 bases at J, with 8 bases in the middle. Germline CDR1 and CDR2: SGHTA and FQGNSA. The CDR3 totals 13 residues. CDR3 residues: CASSLGFSQPQHF. In DNA, the CDR3 is TGTGCCAGCAGCTTAGGGTTTAGCCAGCCCCAGCATTTT.

J is TRBJ1-2 and V is TRBV19; 7 bases match TRBD1. The CDR3 loop spans 13 amino acids. Looked up from germline, CDR1 is LNHDA and CDR2 is SQIVND (reference sequence). Trimming at V came to 4 bases and at J to 5 bases, leaving 4 bases not matched to a gene. CDR3 sequence: CASSTGQFYGYTF. CDR3 DNA: TGTGCCAGTAGTACGGGACAGTTTTATGGCTACACCTTC.

The chain recombines TRBV9 with TRBJ1-1, with 8 positions matching TRBD1. Trimming removed 6 bases from V and 4 bases from J; junction bases left unmatched: 8. There are 14 residues in the CDR3. Germline lookup yields CDR1 SGDLS and CDR2 YYNGEE. CDR3 in amino acids: CASTQTGVGTEAFF. CDR3 in DNA: TGTGCCAGCACCCAGACAGGGGTCGGCACTGAAGCTTTCTTT.